This T cell receptor (beta chain) stems from a study of cytomegalovirus exposure and HLA in healthy donors. Study-wide background: About 77 million unique TCRs from HLA-typed donors made up an early data release. Study observations and caveats: Reportedly, fewer N-insertions than the roughly 700-donor mean appeared in an Asian-associated ancestry cluster in a later analysis.

The V segment lost 1 base and the J segment 0 bases; nucleotides outside the gene matches: 10. The CDR3 extends over 17 amino acids. Looked up from germline, CDR1 is SGHKS and CDR2 is YYEKEE (reference sequence). The PCR had 60 Vbeta and 13 Jbeta primers. As originally analysed: Later reanalysis found about 78 million unique TCR beta chains, about 10 million of them shared. TCRdb's copy holds only in-frame clones and misses some; the assay was immunoSEQ multiplex PCR. V and J calls and clone size follow that table, whereas D and trimming were derived from the DNA. The sample lists about 110,000 clones, roughly 70% occurring once. A remark on this clone: Its antigen is undetermined.

The chain joins TRBV5-5 to TRBJ2-7; 7 bases align to TRBD1. The sample consisted of PBMCs. This TCR was recovered from a middle-aged man in good health and CMV-seropositive. The CDR3 loop is CASSLISGTVSSYEQYF. DNA for the CDR3: TGTGCCAGCAGCTTGATTTCTGGGACAGTAAGCTCCTACGAGCAGTACTTC.